The entry below gives a single T cell receptor (beta chain) sequence along with its context. This record comes from a study of long-term antiretroviral therapy in people with HIV. V gave up 1 base and J gave up 6 bases; unmatched junction bases: 6. The CDR3 is 15 amino acids. The V gene's germline CDR1 is SGHTA and CDR2 FQGNSA. This was the immunoSEQ v3.0 assay at survey level. Sequenced by immunoSEQ multiplex PCR; TCRdb stores in-frame clones only, minus some. The sample has approximately 17,000 clones, around 84% seen once. The genes are TRBV7-2 and TRBJ1-5, with 7 nucleotides matching TRBD1. The sequence derives from a middle-aged woman with HIV. Sequenced here: unsorted PBMCs, sampled around 3.2 years after starting antiretroviral therapy. The CDR3 DNA reads TGTGCCAGCAGCTTAGACGGGGCAGGGGGTCAGCCCCAGCATTTT. Its translation is CASSLDGAGGQPQHF. The full variable domain, its missing parts supplied by reference TRBV7-2 and TRBJ1-5, is GAGVSQSPSNKVTEKGKDVELRCDPISGHTALYWYRQSLGQGLEFLIYFQGNSAPDKSGLPSDRFSAERTGGSVSTLTIQRTQQEDSAVYLCASSLDGAGGQPQHFGDGTRLSIL.